This T cell receptor (beta chain) is from a study of T-cell reconstitution after alpha-beta-depleted transplantation in children. Study-wide points: Several hundred expanded graft clones reportedly gave rise to the alpha-beta T cells present about two months after transplant. High day-60 TCRbeta diversity in some patients came from surviving recipient T cells and thymic progenitors. The main origin of T-cell counts and diversity one year after transplant was newly produced T cells.

Points on this clonotype: The antigen remains unidentified.

A library of TCRbeta sequences, prepared with unique molecular identifiers, was generated. One entry per CDR3 protein results from TCRdb running MiXCR on the PCR reads. The repertoire holds approximately 250,000 distinct CDR3 sequences, with more than 20% as singletons. The TCR sequence derives from a girl aged 2-10 years with Fanconi anemia, due to receive a stem cell transplant. Sequenced material: PBMCs, taken before TCRalphabeta/CD19-depleted stem cell transplant.

CDR3 sequence (DNA): TGTGCCAGCAGCGCCGGTGGCTCCAACACTGAAGCTTTCTTT. It translates to CASSAGGSNTEAFF. The genes are TRBV11-3 and TRBJ1-1; D gene unclear. The CDR3 extends over 14 amino acids. Germline V CDR1 and CDR2: SGHNT, YENEEA. V was clipped by 5 bases and J by 2 bases, with 12 bases between them.